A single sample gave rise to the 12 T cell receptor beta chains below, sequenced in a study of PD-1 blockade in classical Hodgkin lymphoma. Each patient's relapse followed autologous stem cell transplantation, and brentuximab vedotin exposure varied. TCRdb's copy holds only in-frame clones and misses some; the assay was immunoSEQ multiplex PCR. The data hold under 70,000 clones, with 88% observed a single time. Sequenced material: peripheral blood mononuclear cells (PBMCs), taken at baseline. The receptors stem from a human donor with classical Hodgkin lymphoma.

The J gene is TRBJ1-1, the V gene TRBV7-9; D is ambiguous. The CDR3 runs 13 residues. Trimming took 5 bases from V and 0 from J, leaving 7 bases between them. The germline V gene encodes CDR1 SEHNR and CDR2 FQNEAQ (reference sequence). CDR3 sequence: CASSPPLNTEAFF. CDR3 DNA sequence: TGTGCCAGCAGCCCGCCCTTGAACACTGAAGCTTTCTTT.

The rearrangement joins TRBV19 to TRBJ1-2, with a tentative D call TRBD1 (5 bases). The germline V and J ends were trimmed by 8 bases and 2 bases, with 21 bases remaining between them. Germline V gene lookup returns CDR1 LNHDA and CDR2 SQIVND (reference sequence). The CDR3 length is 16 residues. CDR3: CASRTLDLGENYGYTF. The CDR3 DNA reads TGTGCCAGTCGTACCCTAGACCTGGGGGAAAACTATGGCTACACCTTC.

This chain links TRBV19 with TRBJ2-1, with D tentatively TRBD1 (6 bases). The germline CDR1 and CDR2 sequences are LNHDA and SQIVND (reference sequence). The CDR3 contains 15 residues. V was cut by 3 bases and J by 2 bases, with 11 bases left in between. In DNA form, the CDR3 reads TGTGCCAGTAGTATTACCCAGGGGACCTACAATGAGCAGTTCTTC. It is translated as CASSITQGTYNEQFF.

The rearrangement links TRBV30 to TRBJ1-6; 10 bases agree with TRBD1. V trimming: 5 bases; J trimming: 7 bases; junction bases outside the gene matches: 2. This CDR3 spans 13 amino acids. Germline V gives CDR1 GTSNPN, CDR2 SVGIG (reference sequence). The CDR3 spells CAWGQGGNSPLHF. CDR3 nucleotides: TGTGCCTGGGGACAGGGGGGAAATTCACCCCTCCACTTT.

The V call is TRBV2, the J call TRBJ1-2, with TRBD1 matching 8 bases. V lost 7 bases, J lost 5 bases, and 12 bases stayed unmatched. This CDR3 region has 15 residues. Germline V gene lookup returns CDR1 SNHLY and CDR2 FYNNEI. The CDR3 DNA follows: TGTGCCAGCACCTGGAAGCCGGGACAGGTATATGGCTACACCTTC. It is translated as CASTWKPGQVYGYTF.

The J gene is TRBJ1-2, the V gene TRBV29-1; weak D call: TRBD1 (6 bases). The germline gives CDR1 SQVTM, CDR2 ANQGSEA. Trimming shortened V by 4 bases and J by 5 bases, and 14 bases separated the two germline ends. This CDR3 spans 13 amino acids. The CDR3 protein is CSVGLRGQYGYTF. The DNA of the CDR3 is TGCAGCGTTGGGCTGCGGGGGCAGTATGGCTACACCTTC.

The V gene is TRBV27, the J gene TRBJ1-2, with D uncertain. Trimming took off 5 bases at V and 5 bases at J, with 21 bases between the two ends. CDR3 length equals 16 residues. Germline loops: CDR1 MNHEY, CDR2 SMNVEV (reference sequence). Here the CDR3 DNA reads TGTGCCAGCAGTCCTGGGGTAACGGCGGAGGCATATGGCTACACCTTC. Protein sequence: CASSPGVTAEAYGYTF.

The CDR3, as DNA: TGTGCCAGCAGCTTAGGGGTGGCAGGGGGTGAAAAACTGTTTTTT. The encoded protein is CASSLGVAGGEKLFF. This chain links TRBV7-2 with TRBJ1-4; 7 bases fit TRBD1. Per germline, CDR1 SGHTA and CDR2 FQGNSA. Unmatched junction bases numbered 6, after V lost 1 base and J lost 7 bases. The CDR3 has 15 amino acids.

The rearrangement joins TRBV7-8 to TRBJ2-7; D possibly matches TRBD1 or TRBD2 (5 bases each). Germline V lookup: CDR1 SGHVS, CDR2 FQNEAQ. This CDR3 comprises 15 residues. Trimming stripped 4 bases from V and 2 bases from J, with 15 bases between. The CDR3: CASSSIGAQPYEQYF. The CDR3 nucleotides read TGTGCCAGCAGCTCCATCGGGGCTCAACCCTACGAGCAGTACTTC.

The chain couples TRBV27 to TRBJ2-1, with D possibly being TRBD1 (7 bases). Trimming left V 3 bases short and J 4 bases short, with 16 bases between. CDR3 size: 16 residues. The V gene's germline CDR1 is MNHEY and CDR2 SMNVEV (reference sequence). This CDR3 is CASSLFQGGGYNEQFF. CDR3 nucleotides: TGTGCCAGCAGTTTGTTTCAGGGGGGCGGGTACAATGAGCAGTTCTTC.

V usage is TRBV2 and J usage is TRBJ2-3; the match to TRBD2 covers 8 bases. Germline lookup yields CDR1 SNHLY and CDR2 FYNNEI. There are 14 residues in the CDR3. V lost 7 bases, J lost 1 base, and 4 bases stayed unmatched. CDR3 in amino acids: CASTRRGGTDTQYF. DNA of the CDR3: TGTGCCAGCACGAGGCGGGGGGGCACAGATACGCAGTATTTT.

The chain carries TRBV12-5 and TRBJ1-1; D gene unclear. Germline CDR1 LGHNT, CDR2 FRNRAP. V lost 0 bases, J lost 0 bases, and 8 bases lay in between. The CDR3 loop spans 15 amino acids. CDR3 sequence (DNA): TGTGCTAGTGGTTTGGTACGAGCAGTGAACACTGAAGCTTTCTTT. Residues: CASGLVRAVNTEAFF.